This T cell receptor beta chain derives from a study of tumor-infiltrating lymphocytes in primary liver carcinoma. Study as a whole: Stage T1-T3 N0M0 and a size of about 4 to 11 cm characterized the tumors.

From unsorted bulk tissue weighing roughly 18-30 mg, DNA and RNA were co-extracted. All patients had surgically resected primary liver carcinoma. In every tumor sample, viable tumor cells made up over 85%. The CDR3 length is 16 residues. CDR1 is SGHDN, CDR2 FVKESK, per germline. Germline trimming cut 10 bases from V and 12 bases from J; bases unmatched to any gene: 23. A constant-region primer primed TCR beta cDNA synthesis from about 530 ng of total RNA. Sequencing libraries for TCR beta derived from three nested multiplex PCR rounds that used slightly modified ARM-PCR. The study ran its first two PCR rounds for 9 to 10 cycles each, using TRBV1-TRBV30 forward primers and a C-beta reverse primer. One entry per CDR3 protein, called by TCRdb with MiXCR from the multiplex PCR reads. The repertoire consists of about 35,000 distinct CDR3 sequences, with nearly 75% occurring once and the leading ten covering under 20%.

This clonotype was observed once. Sequencing was carried out using liver tumor tissue from sampling region 4. Subset denoted: tumor region T4, right-lateral pole. The sequence derives from a man between 35 and 55 years old with primary liver carcinoma and hepatitis B virus infection. The chain is built from TRBV14 and TRBJ2-1; 8 positions match TRBD2. The CDR3 bases are TGTGCCATCAGTGCCGTAGCGGGATGGGTAAACGATGGGCAGTTCTTC. Translation gives CAISAVAGWVNDGQFF.